This passage covers 13 T cell receptor beta chains from one sample sequenced in a study of blood T cell repertoires in COVID-19 (dated by TCRdb to the early 2020s). The library was generated by the immunoSEQ multiplex PCR assay. What TCRdb holds here is the immuneACCESS table cut down to in-frame rearrangements. Part of the clones is not present; checked against another copy, under half of the missing clones reflect an unresolved V gene, and the others are unexplained. Present in this sample are approximately 270,000 clones, 80% to 90% of which were seen just once. The ten largest account for approximately 11% of the sample. Sequences were obtained from peripheral blood. These receptors were obtained from a woman in her sixties or seventies with acute or convalescent COVID-19.

CDR3 protein: CASSVDGGDTIYF. DNA of the CDR3: TGTGCCAGCAGCGTAGACGGGGGTGACACCATATATTTT. This chain joins TRBV9 and TRBJ1-3; weak D call: TRBD1 (5 bases). Between the trimmed V and J ends, which lost 0 bases and 8 bases, there was a span of 9 bases. Germline loops: CDR1 SGDLS, CDR2 YYNGEE. This CDR3 region has 13 residues.

The V gene is TRBV2, the J gene TRBJ1-1; TRBD1 might be the D (5 bases). V was trimmed by 6 bases and J by 5 bases, leaving 16 bases between them. Germline V gives CDR1 SNHLY, CDR2 FYNNEI. The CDR3 length is 14 residues. Here the CDR3 DNA reads TGTGCCAGCAGGACCGACGTGGGGGGGACTGAAGCTTTCTTT. Translated, it gives CASRTDVGGTEAFF. Looking up the rest from reference TRBV2 and TRBJ1-1 gives the full variable domain: EPEVTQTPSHQVTQMGQEVILRCVPISNHLYFYWYRQILGQKVEFLVSFYNNEISEKSEIFDDQFSVERPDGSNFTLKIRSTKLEDSAMYFCASRTDVGGTEAFFGQGTRLTVV.

This clone was found once. The chain is built from TRBV10-3 and TRBJ1-1; TRBD1 agrees at 8 bases. Losses at the gene ends were 2 bases for V and 8 bases for J; bases not matched to a gene: 10. Germline CDR1 and CDR2: ENHRY and SYGVKD. The CDR3 has 15 amino acids. The CDR3 DNA reads as TGTGCCATCAGTGAGCCTACCGCAGGGGGCTCCGAAGCTTTCTTT. It encodes CAISEPTAGGSEAFF.

This chain connects TRBV2 to TRBJ1-3, with a weak D call TRBD1 (5 bases). The ends were cut back, 2 bases at V and 2 bases at J, with 13 bases in the middle. Looked up from germline, CDR1 is SNHLY and CDR2 is FYNNEI. This CDR3 comprises 16 residues. The CDR3: CASSEHGATTGNTIYF. The CDR3 DNA follows: TGTGCCAGCAGTGAACATGGGGCTACTACTGGAAACACCATATATTTT.

This sequence joins TRBV12-3 or TRBV12-4 and TRBJ1-5; D call uncertain. The CDR3 totals 13 residues. V shed 3 bases and J shed 3 bases, with 6 bases lying between them. The CDR3 here is CASSFRYNQPQHF. The CDR3 nucleotides read TGTGCCAGCAGTTTTCGGTACAATCAGCCCCAGCATTTT.

This clone has just one count. The gene calls are TRBV29-1 and TRBJ2-3; 7 nucleotides line up with TRBD1. Germline CDR1 and CDR2: SQVTM and ANQGSEA. V was clipped by 4 bases and J by 6 bases; unmatched bases: 7. This CDR3 has 13 amino acids. The CDR3 is CSVGEGAPDTQYF. DNA of the CDR3: TGCAGCGTTGGTGAGGGGGCGCCTGATACGCAGTATTTT.

This rearrangement joins TRBV5-6 to TRBJ2-7, with 8 bases that match TRBD1. The CDR3 runs to 14 residues. Unmatched junction bases numbered 4, after V lost 5 bases and J lost 0 bases. Germline V gene data show CDR1 as SGHDT and CDR2 as YYEEEE. The CDR3 region is CASSRQGLSYEQYF. The CDR3 nucleotides are TGTGCCAGCAGTAGACAGGGGCTCTCCTACGAGCAGTACTTC.

This chain joins TRBV30 and TRBJ1-3; a weak D match, TRBD1 (5 bases). The CDR3 length is 14 residues. CDR1 and CDR2 from the germline V gene are GTSNPN and SVGIG (reference sequence). V was clipped by 2 bases and J by 3 bases, with 11 bases between them. In nucleotides, the CDR3 is TGTGCCTGGAGTTGGGGGGGACGTGGAAACACCATATATTTT. Translated: CAWSWGGRGNTIYF.

To note about this clone: Other DNA sequences in the same sample also yield this CDR3. The chain joins TRBV5-1 to TRBJ2-2; 14 bases fit TRBD2. Trimming removed 5 bases from V and 4 bases from J; junction bases left unmatched: 7. The CDR3 has 17 amino acids. The V gene's germline CDR1 is SGHRS and CDR2 YFSETQ. CDR3 loop: CASRGTSGGRGTGELFF. CDR3 sequence (DNA): TGCGCCAGCAGGGGGACTAGCGGGGGTCGCGGCACCGGGGAGCTGTTTTTT.

The chain links TRBV15 to TRBJ1-1; D unresolved. Germline CDR1 reads LNHNV; CDR2 reads YYDKDF (reference sequence). CDR3 length: 13 residues. Between the trimmed V and J ends, which lost 5 bases and 10 bases, there was a span of 17 bases. The CDR3 DNA reads TGTGCCACCAGCCCCCAGGCGCAGGTCGGAGCTTTCTTT. Translating gives CATSPQAQVGAFF.

This chain connects TRBV6-5 to TRBJ1-5, with D maybe TRBD1 (5 bases). V lost 6 bases to trimming and J lost 5 bases, with 17 bases between them. The CDR3 loop spans 15 amino acids. Germline CDR1 and CDR2: MNHEY and SVGAGI. DNA for the CDR3: TGTGCCAGCAGATTAAAAGGAGGGGTTGATCAGCCCCAGCATTTT. Its translation is CASRLKGGVDQPQHF.

J is TRBJ2-3 and V is TRBV4-2; perhaps TRBD2 as D (5 bases). The CDR3 contains 17 residues. The germline V gene encodes CDR1 LGHNA and CDR2 YNFKEQ. Trimming cost V 0 bases and J 0 bases, with 13 bases left between them. This CDR3 is CASSQEDARASTDTQYF. The CDR3 bases are TGTGCCAGCAGCCAAGAGGATGCGAGGGCTAGCACAGATACGCAGTATTTT.

V gene TRBV28 combines with J gene TRBJ1-6; no clear D. Germline V gene sequence: CDR1 MDHEN, CDR2 SYDVKM. The CDR3 consists of 14 residues. Trimming stripped 8 bases from V and 6 bases from J, with 14 bases between. CDR3 amino acids: CASLGGSGNSPLHF. The CDR3 bases are TGTGCCAGCTTGGGAGGATCGGGTAATTCACCCCTCCACTTT.